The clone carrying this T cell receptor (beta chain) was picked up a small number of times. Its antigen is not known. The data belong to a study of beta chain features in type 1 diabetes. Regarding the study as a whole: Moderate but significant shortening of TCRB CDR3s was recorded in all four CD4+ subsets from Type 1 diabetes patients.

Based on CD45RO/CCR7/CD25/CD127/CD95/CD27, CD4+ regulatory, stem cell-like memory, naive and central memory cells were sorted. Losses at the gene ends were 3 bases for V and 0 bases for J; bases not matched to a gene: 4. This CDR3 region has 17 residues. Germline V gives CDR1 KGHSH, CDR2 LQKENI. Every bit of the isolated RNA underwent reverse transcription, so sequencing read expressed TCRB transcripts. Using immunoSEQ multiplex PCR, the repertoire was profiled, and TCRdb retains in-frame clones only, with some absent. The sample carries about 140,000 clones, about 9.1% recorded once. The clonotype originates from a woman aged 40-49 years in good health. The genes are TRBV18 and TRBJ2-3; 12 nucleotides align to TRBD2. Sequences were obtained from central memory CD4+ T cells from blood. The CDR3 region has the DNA TGTGCCAGCTCACCGACTAGCGGGGGTCGTAGCACAGATACGCAGTATTTT. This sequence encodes CASSPTSGGRSTDTQYF.